Detailed here is one T cell receptor (beta chain). The antigen is unknown. The data were taken from a study of response to subunit inactivated influenza vaccine. Study results and limitations: After each seasonal influenza vaccination, few new T cells are recruited, the authors suggested.

TCRdb reprocessed the RT-PCR reads via MiXCR and lists one record per CDR3 protein. The repertoire includes over 150,000 distinct CDR3 sequences, about 11% of them detected once, and roughly a third sits in the top ten. Trimming took off 4 bases at V and 1 base at J, with 9 bases between the two ends. CDR3 size: 14 residues. Germline V gene data show CDR1 as KGHSY and CDR2 as FQNENV. The sequencing used CD8+ T cells sorted from PBMCs, collected around 2 years after vaccination. This chain uses TRBV16 with TRBJ2-3; no definite D call. The TCR comes from a man aged 45-69 years who received an inactivated influenza vaccine. CDR3 in DNA: TGTGCCAGCAGCCCTTCACGCGGCACAGATACGCAGTATTTT. It specifies CASSPSRGTDTQYF.